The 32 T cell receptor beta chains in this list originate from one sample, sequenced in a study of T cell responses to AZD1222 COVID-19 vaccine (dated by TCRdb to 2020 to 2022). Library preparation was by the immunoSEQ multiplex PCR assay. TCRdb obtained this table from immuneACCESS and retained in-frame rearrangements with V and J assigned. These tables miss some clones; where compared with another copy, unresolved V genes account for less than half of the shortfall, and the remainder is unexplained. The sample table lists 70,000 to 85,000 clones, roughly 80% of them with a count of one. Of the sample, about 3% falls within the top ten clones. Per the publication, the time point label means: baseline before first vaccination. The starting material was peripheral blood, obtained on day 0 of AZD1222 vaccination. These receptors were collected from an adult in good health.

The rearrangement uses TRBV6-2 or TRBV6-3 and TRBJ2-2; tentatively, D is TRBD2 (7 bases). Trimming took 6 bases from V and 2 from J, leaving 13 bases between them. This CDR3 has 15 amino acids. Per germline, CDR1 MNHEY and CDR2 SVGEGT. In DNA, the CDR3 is TGTGCCAGCAGCCCACAGGGACTAAACACCGGGGAGCTGTTTTTT. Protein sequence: CASSPQGLNTGELFF.

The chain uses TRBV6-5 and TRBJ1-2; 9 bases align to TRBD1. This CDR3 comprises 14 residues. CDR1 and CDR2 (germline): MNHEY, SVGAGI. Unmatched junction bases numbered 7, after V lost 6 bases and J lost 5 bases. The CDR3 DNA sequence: TGTGCCAGCAGACGGGACAGGGTGGGGTATGGCTACACCTTC. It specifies CASRRDRVGYGYTF.

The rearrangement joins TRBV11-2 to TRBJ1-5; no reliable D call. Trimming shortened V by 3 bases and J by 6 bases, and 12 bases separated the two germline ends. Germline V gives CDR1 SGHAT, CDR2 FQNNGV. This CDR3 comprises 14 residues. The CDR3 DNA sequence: TGTGCCAGCAGCTTTCTGGGCCCCAGTCAGCCCCAGCATTTT. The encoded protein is CASSFLGPSQPQHF.

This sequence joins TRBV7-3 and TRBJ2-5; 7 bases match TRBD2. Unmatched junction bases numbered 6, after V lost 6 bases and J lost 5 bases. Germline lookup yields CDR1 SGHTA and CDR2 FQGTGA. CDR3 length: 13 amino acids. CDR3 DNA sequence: TGTGCCAGCAGTATGACTAGCACCGAGACCCAGTACTTC. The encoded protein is CASSMTSTETQYF.

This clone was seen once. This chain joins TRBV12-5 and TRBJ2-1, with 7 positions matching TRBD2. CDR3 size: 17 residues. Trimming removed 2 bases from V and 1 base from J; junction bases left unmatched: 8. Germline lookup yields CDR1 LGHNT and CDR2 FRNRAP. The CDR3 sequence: CASGLKEVAGSYNEQFF. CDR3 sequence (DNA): TGTGCTAGTGGTTTGAAGGAGGTAGCGGGTTCCTACAATGAGCAGTTCTTC. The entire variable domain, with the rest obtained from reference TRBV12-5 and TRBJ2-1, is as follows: DARVTQTPRHKVTEMGQEVTMRCQPILGHNTVFWYRQTMMQGLELLAYFRNRAPLDDSGMPKDRFSAEMPDATLATLKIQPSEPRDSAVYFCASGLKEVAGSYNEQFFGPGTRLTVL.

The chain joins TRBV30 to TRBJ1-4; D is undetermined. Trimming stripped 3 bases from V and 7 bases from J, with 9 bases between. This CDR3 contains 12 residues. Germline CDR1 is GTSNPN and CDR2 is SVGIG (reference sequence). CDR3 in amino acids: CAWSTGFEKLFF. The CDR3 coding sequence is TGTGCCTGGAGCACGGGGTTTGAAAAACTGTTTTTT.

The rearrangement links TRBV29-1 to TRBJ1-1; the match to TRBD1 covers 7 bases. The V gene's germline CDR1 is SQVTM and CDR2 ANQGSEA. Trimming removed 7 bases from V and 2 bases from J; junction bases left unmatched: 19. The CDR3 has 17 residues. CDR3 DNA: TGCAGCGCCGAGAAAGGGGGCGGCCTCCACTCAAACACTGAAGCTTTCTTT. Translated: CSAEKGGGLHSNTEAFF.

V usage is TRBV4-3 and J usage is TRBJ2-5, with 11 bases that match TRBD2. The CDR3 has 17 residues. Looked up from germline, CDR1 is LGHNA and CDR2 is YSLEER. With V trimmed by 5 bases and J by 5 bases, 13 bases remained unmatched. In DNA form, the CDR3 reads TGCGCCAGCAGCGAAATACATAGCGGGAGGGCCTTGGAGACCCAGTACTTC. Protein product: CASSEIHSGRALETQYF.

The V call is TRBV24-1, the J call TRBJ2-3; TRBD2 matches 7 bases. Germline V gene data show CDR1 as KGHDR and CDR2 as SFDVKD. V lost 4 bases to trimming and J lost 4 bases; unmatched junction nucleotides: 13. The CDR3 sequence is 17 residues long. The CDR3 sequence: CATSEKAGAGAADTQYF. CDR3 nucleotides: TGTGCCACCAGTGAGAAGGCCGGGGCGGGAGCGGCAGATACGCAGTATTTT.

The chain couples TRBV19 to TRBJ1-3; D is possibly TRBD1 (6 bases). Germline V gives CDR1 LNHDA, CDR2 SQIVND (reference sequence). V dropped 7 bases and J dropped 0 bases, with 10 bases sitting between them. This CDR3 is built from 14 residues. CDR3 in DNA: TGTGCCAGTATCGACAGGCACTCTGGAAACACCATATATTTT. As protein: CASIDRHSGNTIYF.

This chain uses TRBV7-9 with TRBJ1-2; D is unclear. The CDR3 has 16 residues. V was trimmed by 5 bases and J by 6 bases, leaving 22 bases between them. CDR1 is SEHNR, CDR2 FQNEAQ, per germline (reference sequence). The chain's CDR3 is CASSRLHGSTEHGYTF. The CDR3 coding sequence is TGTGCCAGCAGCCGTCTGCATGGGTCTACCGAGCATGGCTACACCTTC. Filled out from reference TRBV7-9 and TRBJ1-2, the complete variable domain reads DTGVSQNPRHKITKRGQNVTFRCDPISEHNRLYWYRQTLGQGPEFLTYFQNEAQLEKSRLLSDRFSAERPKGSFSTLEIQRTEQGDSAMYLCASSRLHGSTEHGYTFGSGTRLTVV.

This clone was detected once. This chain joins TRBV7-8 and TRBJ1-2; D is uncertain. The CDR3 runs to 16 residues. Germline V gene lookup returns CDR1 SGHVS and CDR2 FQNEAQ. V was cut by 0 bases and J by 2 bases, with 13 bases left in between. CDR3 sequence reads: CASSLAPRTGNYGYTF. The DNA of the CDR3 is TGTGCCAGCAGCTTAGCCCCTCGGACGGGGAACTATGGCTACACCTTC.

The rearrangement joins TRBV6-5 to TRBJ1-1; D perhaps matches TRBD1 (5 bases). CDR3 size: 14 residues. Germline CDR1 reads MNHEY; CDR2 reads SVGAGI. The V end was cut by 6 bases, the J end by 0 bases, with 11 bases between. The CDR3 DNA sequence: TGTGCCAGCAGGGGGCGCTCGATGAACACTGAAGCTTTCTTT. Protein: CASRGRSMNTEAFF.

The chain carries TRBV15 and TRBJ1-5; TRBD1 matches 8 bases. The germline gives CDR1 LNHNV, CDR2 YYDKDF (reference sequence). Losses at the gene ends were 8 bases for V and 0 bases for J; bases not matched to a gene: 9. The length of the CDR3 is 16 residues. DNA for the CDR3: TGTGCCACCGCCTGGGACAGGCAGGATAGCAATCAGCCCCAGCATTTT. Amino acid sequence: CATAWDRQDSNQPQHF.

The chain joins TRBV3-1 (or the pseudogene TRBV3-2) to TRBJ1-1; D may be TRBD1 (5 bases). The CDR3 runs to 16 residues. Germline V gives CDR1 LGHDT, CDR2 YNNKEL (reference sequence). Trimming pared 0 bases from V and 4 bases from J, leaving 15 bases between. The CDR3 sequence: CASSQDQGWDSTEAFF. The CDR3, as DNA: TGTGCCAGCAGCCAAGACCAGGGCTGGGATAGCACTGAAGCTTTCTTT.

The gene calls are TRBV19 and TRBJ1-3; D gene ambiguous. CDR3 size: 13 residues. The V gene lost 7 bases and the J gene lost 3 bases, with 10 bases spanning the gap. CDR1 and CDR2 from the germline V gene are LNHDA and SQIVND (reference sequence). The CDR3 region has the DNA TGTGCCAGTACATCGGGGAATGGAAACACCATATATTTT. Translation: CASTSGNGNTIYF.

The CDR3 loop reads CASSYRGDPYEQYF. The CDR3 region has the DNA TGTGCCAGCAGTTACCGGGGCGACCCCTACGAGCAGTACTTC. This chain connects TRBV6-5 to TRBJ2-7, with D perhaps being TRBD1 or TRBD2 (5 bases each). V shed 2 bases and J shed 2 bases, with 10 bases lying between them. This CDR3 contains 14 residues. The germline V gene encodes CDR1 MNHEY and CDR2 SVGAGI.

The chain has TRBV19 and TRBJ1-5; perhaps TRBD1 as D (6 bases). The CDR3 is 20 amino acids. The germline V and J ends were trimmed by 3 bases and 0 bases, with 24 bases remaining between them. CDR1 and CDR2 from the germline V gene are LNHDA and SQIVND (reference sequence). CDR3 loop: CASSIYQPGAITYSNQPQHF. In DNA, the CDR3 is TGTGCCAGTAGTATTTATCAGCCAGGGGCGATTACTTATAGCAATCAGCCCCAGCATTTT.

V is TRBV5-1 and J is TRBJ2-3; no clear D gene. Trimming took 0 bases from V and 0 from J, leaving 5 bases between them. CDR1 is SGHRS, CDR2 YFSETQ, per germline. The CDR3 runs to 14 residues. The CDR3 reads CASSLARSTDTQYF. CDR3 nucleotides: TGCGCCAGCAGCTTGGCCCGGAGCACAGATACGCAGTATTTT. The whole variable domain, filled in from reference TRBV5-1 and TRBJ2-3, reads KAGVTQTPRYLIKTRGQQVTLSCSPISGHRSVSWYQQTPGQGLQFLFEYFSETQRNKGNFPGRFSGRQFSNSRSEMNVSTLELGDSALYLCASSLARSTDTQYFGPGTRLTVL.

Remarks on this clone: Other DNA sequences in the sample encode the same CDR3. The CDR3 reads CASSQGSSPLHF. The CDR3, as DNA: TGTGCCAGCAGCCAAGGGAGTTCACCCCTCCACTTT. This sequence joins TRBV3-1 (or the pseudogene TRBV3-2) and TRBJ1-6; D is uncertain. The length of the CDR3 is 12 residues. Trimming pared 1 base from V and 9 bases from J, leaving 4 bases between. Per the germline V gene, CDR1 is LGHDT and CDR2 is YNNKEL (reference sequence).

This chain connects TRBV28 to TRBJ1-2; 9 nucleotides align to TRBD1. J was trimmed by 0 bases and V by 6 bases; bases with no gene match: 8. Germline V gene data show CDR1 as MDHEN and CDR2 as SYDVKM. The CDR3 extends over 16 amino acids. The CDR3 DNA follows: TGTGCCAGCAGCCCATTTGGACAGGGGTCTAACTATGGCTACACCTTC. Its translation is CASSPFGQGSNYGYTF.

The chain's CDR3 is CASSLAGGRNTEAFF. The CDR3 nucleotides are TGCGCCAGCAGCTTGGCTGGAGGGAGGAACACTGAAGCTTTCTTT. The genes are TRBV5-1 and TRBJ1-1; D is unclear. Germline-derived CDR1 and CDR2 are SGHRS and YFSETQ. V lost 0 bases, J lost 1 base, and 10 bases lay in between. This CDR3 contains 15 residues.

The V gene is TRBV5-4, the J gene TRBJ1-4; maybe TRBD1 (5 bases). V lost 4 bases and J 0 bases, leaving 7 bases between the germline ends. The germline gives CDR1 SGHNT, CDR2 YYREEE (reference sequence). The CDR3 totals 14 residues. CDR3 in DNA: TGTGCCAGCAGCACGGGGGCAACTAATGAAAAACTGTTTTTT. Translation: CASSTGATNEKLFF.

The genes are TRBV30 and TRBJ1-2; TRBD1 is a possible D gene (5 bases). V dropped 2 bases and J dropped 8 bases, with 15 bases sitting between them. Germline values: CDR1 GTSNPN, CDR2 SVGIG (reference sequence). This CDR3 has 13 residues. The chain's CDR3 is CAWSYIRVRGYTF. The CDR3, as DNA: TGTGCCTGGAGTTATATCAGGGTGCGGGGCTACACCTTC.

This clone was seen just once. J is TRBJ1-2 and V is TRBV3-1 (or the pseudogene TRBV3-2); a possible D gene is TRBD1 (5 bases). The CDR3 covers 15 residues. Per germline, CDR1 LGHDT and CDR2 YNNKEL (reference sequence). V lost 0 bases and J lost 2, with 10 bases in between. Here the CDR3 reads CASSQESRVNYGYTF. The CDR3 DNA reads TGTGCCAGCAGCCAAGAGTCCAGGGTAAACTATGGCTACACCTTC.

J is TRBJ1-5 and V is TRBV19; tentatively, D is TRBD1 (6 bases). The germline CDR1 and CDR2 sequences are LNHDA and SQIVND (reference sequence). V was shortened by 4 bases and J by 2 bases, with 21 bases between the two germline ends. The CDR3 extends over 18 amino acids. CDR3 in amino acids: CASSTRGQGRGGNQPQHF. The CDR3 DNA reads TGTGCCAGTAGTACGAGGGGACAAGGACGGGGAGGCAATCAGCCCCAGCATTTT.

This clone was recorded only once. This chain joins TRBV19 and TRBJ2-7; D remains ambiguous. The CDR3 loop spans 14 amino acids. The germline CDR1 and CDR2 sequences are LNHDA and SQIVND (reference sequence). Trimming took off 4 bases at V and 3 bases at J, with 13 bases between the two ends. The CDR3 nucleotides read TGTGCCAGTAGTACCTCAAGTTGGGACTACGAGCAGTACTTC. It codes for CASSTSSWDYEQYF.

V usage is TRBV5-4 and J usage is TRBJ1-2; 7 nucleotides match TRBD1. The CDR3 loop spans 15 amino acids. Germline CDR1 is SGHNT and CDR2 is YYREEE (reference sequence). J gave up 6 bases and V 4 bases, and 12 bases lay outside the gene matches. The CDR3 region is CASSRGSRDSNGYTF. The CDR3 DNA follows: TGTGCCAGCAGCCGCGGAAGCCGGGACAGTAATGGCTACACCTTC.

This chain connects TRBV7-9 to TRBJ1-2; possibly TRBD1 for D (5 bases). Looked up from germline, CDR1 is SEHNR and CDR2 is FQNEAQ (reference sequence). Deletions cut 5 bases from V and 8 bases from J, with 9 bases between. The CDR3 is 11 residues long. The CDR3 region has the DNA TGTGCCAGCAGCGGGGCTGGGGGCTACACCTTC. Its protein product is CASSGAGGYTF.

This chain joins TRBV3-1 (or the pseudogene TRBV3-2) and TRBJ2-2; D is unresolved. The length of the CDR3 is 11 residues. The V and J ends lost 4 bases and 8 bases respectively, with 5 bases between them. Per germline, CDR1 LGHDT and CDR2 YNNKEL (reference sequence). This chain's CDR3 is CASSRTGELFF. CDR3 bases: TGTGCCAGCAGCCGAACAGGGGAGCTGTTTTTT.

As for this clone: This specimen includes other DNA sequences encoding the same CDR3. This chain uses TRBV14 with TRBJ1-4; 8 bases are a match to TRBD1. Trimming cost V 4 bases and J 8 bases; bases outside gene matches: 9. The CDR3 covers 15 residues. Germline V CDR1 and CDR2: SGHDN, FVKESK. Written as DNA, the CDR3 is TGTGCCAGCAGCCCCGGACAGGGAGCCCACGAAAAACTGTTTTTT. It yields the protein CASSPGQGAHEKLFF.

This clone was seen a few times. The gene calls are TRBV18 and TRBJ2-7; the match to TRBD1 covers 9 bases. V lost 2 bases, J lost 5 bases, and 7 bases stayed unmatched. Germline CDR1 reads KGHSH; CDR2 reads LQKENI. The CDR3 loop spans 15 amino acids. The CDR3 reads CASSPSTGGGDEQYF. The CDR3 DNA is TGTGCCAGCTCACCATCGACAGGGGGGGGCGACGAGCAGTACTTC.